This TCR beta chain came from a study of blood T cell repertoires in COVID-19 (dated by TCRdb to 2018 to 2021). Some background on the complete study: The collaborator samples originated in the United States, Italy and Spain and spanned the acute and convalescent phases of COVID-19. The prospective study material was composed of cDNA or gDNA derived from T cells, B-cell-depleted T cells, or PBMCs. Subjects who had been exposed to COVID-19, were actively infected with it, or had recovered from it provided the deeply sampled blood TCRbeta repertoires that made up the dataset. The repertoires were released in a freely available public database intended as a resource for research on the immune response to SARS-CoV-2. Samples came from the ongoing ImmuneRACE study (first 160 participants) plus 1,254 subjects from 6 global collaborators. Nearly every sample came with metadata listing a de-identified subject ID, COVID-19 status, age in years and sex. Where available, HLA class I and class II types were taken from metadata supplied by the sample provider and were not determined by assay-based typing.

The immunoSEQ Assay, a bias-controlled multiplex PCR, was used to amplify TCRbeta CDR3 regions from genomic DNA. As for how the authors treated the data: Nucleated cell counts per sample were estimated from amplification of reference gene primers within the assay. Sequence reads were collapsed and filtered to measure the absolute abundance of every unique TCRbeta CDR3 rearrangement. Productive Simpson clonality was computed per sample as the square root of Simpson's diversity index over productive rearrangements. In TCRdb, the immuneACCESS table is reduced to in-frame sequences with V and J assigned. These tables do not hold every clone; where another copy was compared, an unresolved V gene accounts for under half, and the others remain unexplained. V and J calls and clone size are copied from that table; D and trimming were computed from the DNA. This sample is represented by tens of thousands of clones; 70% to 90% of them were singletons. Of the sample, under 40% is held by the ten largest clones.

What the study reported, not specific to this receptor: How much clinical and demographic metadata was included differed by source and by participant, and the metadata was provided uncurated.

At one collaborating source in Seattle, patients were enrolled during active infection and were followed longitudinally through the course of disease. Whole blood was collected in K2EDTA tubes by collaborating institutions according to the institutions' own protocols. For TCRbeta analysis, collaborators shipped samples as frozen whole blood, isolated PBMCs, or DNA extracted from either of those sample types. A remark on this clone: Its binding antigen is unknown. The sample holds no much larger clone one base away, and base qualities are not on file.

This receptor was taken from a woman aged 80 or over with COVID-19, enrolled during active disease. Sequenced: peripheral blood.

The nucleotide sequence is given as TGTGCCAGCAGCTTAGAGGGACAGGGGACTGAAGCTTTCTTT. This translates into CASSLEGQGTEAFF. Recombination joined TRBV7-9 with TRBJ1-1; 10 junctional bases match TRBD1. V trim: 1 base; J trim: 5 bases; unmatched bases: 1. CDR1 is given as SEHNR and CDR2 as FQNEAQ, both from the germline V gene (reference sequence). The CDR3, cysteine through phenylalanine, is 14 amino acids long. The sequence is cut down to CDR3 DNA, 42 bases in frame from base 1.